These 11 T cell receptor beta chains share one sample of origin, sequenced in a study of T cell repertoires in aging, cancer and after chemotherapy. Amplification of TCR beta used genomic DNA extracted from peripheral blood. Rearranged V-D-J TRB sequences were amplified with a mixed TRB-A/B primer pool. TCRdb re-derived calls from the multiplex PCR reads in MiXCR, one entry per CDR3 protein. Among fewer than 20,000 distinct CDR3 sequences, 40% to 55% were seen once, and the ten largest hold roughly a tenth. Sequencing input: blood. These receptors were obtained from a human donor in good health.

The V and J genes are TRBV30 and TRBJ2-2; 10 nucleotides match TRBD1. With V trimmed by 5 bases and J by 6 bases, 0 bases remained unmatched. The CDR3 consists of 12 residues. CDR1 and CDR2 (germline): GTSNPN, SVGIG (reference sequence). As DNA, the CDR3 is TGTGCCTGGGGACAGGGGGCCGGGGAGCTGTTTTTT. It yields the protein CAWGQGAGELFF.

In its sample, this clonotype was seen a few times. CDR3 in amino acids: CASSGLANTEAFF. In nucleotides, the CDR3 is TGTGCCAGCAGTGGACTGGCGAACACTGAAGCTTTCTTT. V and J are TRBV11-2 and TRBJ1-1, with D hard to call. V was pared by 6 bases and J by 1 base, with 9 bases between. Germline CDR1 SGHAT, CDR2 FQNNGV. This CDR3 comprises 13 residues. The variable domain in full, completed from reference TRBV11-2 and TRBJ1-1, reads EAGVAQSPRYKIIEKRQSVAFWCNPISGHATLYWYQQILGQGPKLLIQFQNNGVVDDSQLPKDRFSAERLKGVDSTLKIQPAKLEDSAVYLCASSGLANTEAFFGQGTRLTVV.

This clonotype has a handful of counts. The chain joins TRBV6-5 to TRBJ2-5, with 10 positions matching TRBD1. CDR1 is MNHEY, CDR2 SVGAGI, per germline. The CDR3 sequence is 15 residues long. J lost 7 bases, V lost 2 bases, and 7 bases had no gene match. CDR3 DNA: TGTGCCAGCAGTTACCCTGGGACAGGGGAAGGGACCCAGTACTTC. Encoded protein: CASSYPGTGEGTQYF.

This chain joins TRBV30 and TRBJ1-2; D is unclear. V shed 2 bases and J shed 4 bases, with 11 bases lying between them. The germline V gene has CDR1 GTSNPN and CDR2 SVGIG (reference sequence). CDR3 length: 13 residues. CDR3 loop: CAWSTGSLYGYTF. The CDR3 DNA follows: TGTGCCTGGAGTACTGGGAGTCTCTATGGCTACACCTTC.

This clonotype was picked up a small number of times. J is TRBJ2-1 and V is TRBV27, with TRBD2 matching 11 bases. The CDR3 runs 18 residues. Unmatched junction bases numbered 13, after V lost 3 bases and J lost 6 bases. The germline V gene encodes CDR1 MNHEY and CDR2 SMNVEV (reference sequence). This CDR3 is CASSLISGRVLHFNEQFF. For the CDR3, the DNA is TGTGCCAGCAGTTTGATTAGCGGGAGGGTCCTCCATTTCAATGAGCAGTTCTTC.

The chain has TRBV6-6 and TRBJ2-2; 10 bases are shared with TRBD2. Per germline, CDR1 MNHNY and CDR2 SVGAGI (reference sequence). V was clipped by 2 bases and J by 3 bases; unmatched bases: 9. CDR3 length: 18 residues. DNA of the CDR3: TGTGCCAGCAGTTACCCATGGACTAGCGGAGATTACACCGGGGAGCTGTTTTTT. Translated, it gives CASSYPWTSGDYTGELFF.

About this clonotype: It may be a read error: a sequence one base away is much more abundant. The V call is TRBV6-1, the J call TRBJ2-1; TRBD2 matches at 12 bases. V shed 2 bases, J shed 10 bases, and the junction held 6 bases outside the gene matches. The germline V gene encodes CDR1 MNHNS and CDR2 SASEGT. The CDR3 spans 15 residues. The CDR3 coding sequence is TGTGCCAGCAGTGAACTAGCGGGAGGGCCGGACGAGCAGTTCTTC. This gives the protein CASSELAGGPDEQFF.

This clonotype appeared a single time. V and J are TRBV6-2 or TRBV6-3 and TRBJ2-5; D is unclear. The CDR3 runs to 12 residues. Germline assignment: CDR1 MNHEY and CDR2 SVGEGT. V was trimmed by 4 bases and J by 10 bases, leaving 13 bases between them. CDR3 nucleotide sequence: TGTGCCAGCAGTTTCGAGCGCTACATCCAGTACTTC. Its translation: CASSFERYIQYF.

This clonotype rates as medium-sized (0.01 to 0.1%). V gene TRBV29-1 combines with J gene TRBJ2-3; TRBD2 might be the D (6 bases). Germline V gene sequence: CDR1 SQVTM, CDR2 ANQGSEA. V lost 0 bases and J lost 2, with 15 bases in between. The CDR3 runs to 16 residues. CDR3 region: CSVEDPEGLLTDTQYF. The DNA for the CDR3 is TGCAGCGTTGAAGATCCCGAGGGACTCCTCACAGATACGCAGTATTTT.

The chain has TRBV19 and TRBJ1-3, with D possibly TRBD1 on 5 matching bases. Trimming took off 5 bases at V and 0 bases at J, with 17 bases between the two ends. The germline V gene has CDR1 LNHDA and CDR2 SQIVND (reference sequence). The CDR3 has 17 amino acids. The CDR3 is CASSLHMGPFSGNTIYF. The CDR3 DNA reads as TGTGCCAGTAGTCTCCACATGGGACCCTTCTCTGGAAACACCATATATTTT.

This clonotype came up a few times. The chain uses TRBV5-5 and TRBJ2-6; no clear D. CDR1 is SGHKS and CDR2 is YYEKEE in the germline V gene (reference sequence). Trimming removed 1 base from V and 2 bases from J, with 7 bases in between. This CDR3 is built from 15 residues. The chain's CDR3 is CASSLLGTGANVLTF. As DNA, the CDR3 is TGTGCCAGCAGCTTGTTGGGTACTGGGGCCAACGTCCTGACTTTC. Together with reference TRBV5-5 and TRBJ2-6, the CDR3 gives the full variable domain: DAGVTQSPTHLIKTRGQQVTLRCSPISGHKSVSWYQQVLGQGPQFIFQYYEKEERGRGNFPDRFSARQFPNYSSELNVNALLLGDSALYLCASSLLGTGANVLTFGAGSRLTVL.